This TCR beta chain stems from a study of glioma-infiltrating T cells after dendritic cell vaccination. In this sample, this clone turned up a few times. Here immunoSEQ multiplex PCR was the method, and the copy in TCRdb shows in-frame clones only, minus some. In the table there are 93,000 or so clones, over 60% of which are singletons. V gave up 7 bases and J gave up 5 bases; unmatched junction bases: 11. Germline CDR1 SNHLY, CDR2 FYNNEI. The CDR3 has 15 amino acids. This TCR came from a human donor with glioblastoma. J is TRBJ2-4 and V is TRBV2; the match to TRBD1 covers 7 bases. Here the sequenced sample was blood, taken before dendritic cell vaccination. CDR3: CASKIRGSQENIQYF. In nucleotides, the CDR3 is TGTGCCAGCAAAATCAGGGGGTCTCAAGAAAACATTCAGTACTTC. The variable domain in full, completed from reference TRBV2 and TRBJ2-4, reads EPEVTQTPSHQVTQMGQEVILRCVPISNHLYFYWYRQILGQKVEFLVSFYNNEISEKSEIFDDQFSVERPDGSNFTLKIRSTKLEDSAMYFCASKIRGSQENIQYFGAGTRLSVL.